This passage covers 11 T cell receptor beta chains from one sample sequenced in a study of response to subunit inactivated influenza vaccine. TCRdb fed the RT-PCR reads into MiXCR, producing one record per CDR3 protein. Altogether around 580,000 distinct CDR3 sequences are present, 11% to 15% being singletons, with the ten largest covering around 10%. The specimen comprised PBMCs from blood, sampled 11 to 12 days after vaccination. The receptors were gathered from a man aged 45-65 years who received an inactivated influenza vaccine.

The table lists this clonotype with a few counts. The V and J genes are TRBV18 and TRBJ2-7, with D hard to call. Trimming cost V 4 bases and J 0 bases, with 7 bases left between them. The V gene's germline CDR1 is KGHSH and CDR2 LQKENI. CDR3 size: 13 residues. For the CDR3, the DNA is TGTGCCAGCTCACGGCTTAGCTCCTACGAGCAGTACTTC. Translation: CASSRLSSYEQYF.

This sequence joins TRBV7-9 and TRBJ2-3, with D hard to call. V dropped 2 bases and J dropped 6 bases, with 3 bases sitting between them. This CDR3 region has 11 residues. Germline CDR1 and CDR2: SEHNR and FQNEAQ (reference sequence). CDR3 protein: CASSLIDTQYF. In nucleotides, the CDR3 is TGTGCCAGCAGCTTAATTGATACGCAGTATTTT.

For the CDR3, the DNA is TGCAGTGCTAGTCGGCAGGCTGGAGATGAGCAGTTCTTC. Protein product: CSASRQAGDEQFF. J is TRBJ2-1 and V is TRBV20-1; D call uncertain. The length of the CDR3 is 13 residues. Trimming stripped 3 bases from V and 8 bases from J, with 14 bases between. CDR1 DFQATT and CDR2 SNEGSKA come from the germline V gene (reference sequence).

The V call is TRBV13, the J call TRBJ2-2, with 13 bases aligning to TRBD2. Germline CDR1 is PRHDT and CDR2 is FYEKMQ (reference sequence). This CDR3 has 16 residues. With 5 bases clipped from V and 7 bases from J, the junction kept 7 bases outside the gene matches. DNA for the CDR3: TGTGCCAGCAGCATCGGACTAGCGGGAGAATTCGGGGAGCTGTTTTTT. Its protein product is CASSIGLAGEFGELFF.

This clonotype was seen ten or more times. The V gene is TRBV7-9, the J gene TRBJ2-5; D is possibly TRBD2 (6 bases). Trimming took 3 bases from V and 10 from J, leaving 12 bases between them. Germline V gene sequence: CDR1 SEHNR, CDR2 FQNEAQ (reference sequence). The CDR3 is made up of 12 amino acids. The CDR3 here is CASSFFGGDQYF. In DNA, the CDR3 is TGTGCCAGCAGCTTTTTCGGGGGAGACCAGTACTTC. The full variable domain, its missing parts supplied by reference TRBV7-9 and TRBJ2-5, is DTGVSQNPRHKITKRGQNVTFRCDPISEHNRLYWYRQTLGQGPEFLTYFQNEAQLEKSRLLSDRFSAERPKGSFSTLEIQRTEQGDSAMYLCASSFFGGDQYFGPGTRLLVL.

This clonotype was counted only a few times. This sequence joins TRBV2 and TRBJ2-1; a weak D match, TRBD2 (5 bases). V was clipped by 8 bases and J by 1 base, with 12 bases between them. Germline assignment: CDR1 SNHLY and CDR2 FYNNEI. This CDR3 has 14 amino acids. The CDR3 nucleotides are TGTGCCAGCGGTATAGGCGGGTCCTACAATGAGCAGTTCTTC. Translation gives CASGIGGSYNEQFF. The complete variable domain, with remaining parts taken from reference TRBV2 and TRBJ2-1, reads EPEVTQTPSHQVTQMGQEVILRCVPISNHLYFYWYRQILGQKVEFLVSFYNNEISEKSEIFDDQFSVERPDGSNFTLKIRSTKLEDSAMYFCASGIGGSYNEQFFGPGTRLTVL.

This clonotype was counted between two and nine times. The chain links TRBV4-3 to TRBJ2-2, with D unclear. Germline CDR1 reads LGHNA; CDR2 reads YSLEER. CDR3 length: 15 amino acids. The V gene lost 0 bases and the J gene lost 7 bases, with 12 bases spanning the gap. CDR3 amino acids: CASSQDLARVGELFF. CDR3 coding DNA: TGCGCCAGCAGCCAAGATCTTGCCCGGGTCGGGGAGCTGTTTTTT.

CDR3 in DNA: TGTGCCAGCATCGGTAGGGTAGGAGAGGGGAAGTTCTTC. It is translated as CASIGRVGEGKFF. The chain links TRBV6-2 or TRBV6-3 to TRBJ2-1; D possibly uses TRBD1 or TRBD2 (5 bases each). V dropped 7 bases and J dropped 14 bases, with 21 bases sitting between them. The CDR3 extends over 13 amino acids. Per germline, CDR1 MNHEY and CDR2 SVGEGT.

The V gene is TRBV29-1, the J gene TRBJ2-3; tentative D call: TRBD2 (5 bases). The CDR3 spans 13 residues. The germline V gene has CDR1 SQVTM and CDR2 ANQGSEA. The ends were cut back, 2 bases at V and 6 bases at J, with 12 bases in the middle. CDR3 residues: CSVETVPGDTQYF. The CDR3 nucleotides read TGCAGCGTTGAAACCGTACCGGGGGATACGCAGTATTTT.

This rearrangement joins TRBV18 to TRBJ2-7, with D perhaps TRBD1 (6 bases). The CDR3 sequence is 15 residues long. Germline CDR1 is KGHSH and CDR2 is LQKENI. The V end was cut by 3 bases, the J end by 2 bases, with 14 bases between. CDR3 sequence reads: CASSPARGSAYEQYF. The DNA of the CDR3 is TGTGCCAGCTCACCGGCGAGGGGGTCCGCCTACGAGCAGTACTTC.

The chain has TRBV7-2 and TRBJ2-3; 12 bases fit TRBD2. Germline CDR1 is SGHTA and CDR2 is FQGNSA. V gave up 0 bases and J gave up 6 bases; unmatched junction bases: 4. The CDR3 runs 16 residues. DNA for the CDR3: TGTGCCAGCAGCTTAGCGCTAGCGGGAGGGAGGGATACGCAGTATTTT. It encodes CASSLALAGGRDTQYF.